These 27 T cell receptor beta chains originate from one sample sequenced in a study of T-cell reconstitution after alpha-beta-depleted transplantation in children. Using unique molecular identifiers, the investigators prepared the TCRbeta library. One entry per CDR3 protein results from TCRdb running MiXCR on the PCR reads. The table lists just under 350,000 distinct CDR3 sequences, 16% of them singletons, with 35% to 50% in the top ten. The sequencing here drew on PBMCs, mostly from graft donor cells, taken 360 days after TCRalphabeta/CD19-depleted stem cell transplant. These receptors came from a male patient between 2 and 10 years old who had a stem cell transplant for acute lymphoblastic leukemia, so the T cells may come from the graft donor.

The V call is TRBV14, the J call TRBJ2-3; unclear D gene. The CDR3 is 15 residues long. The germline CDR1 and CDR2 sequences are SGHDN and FVKESK. Between the trimmed V and J ends, which lost 0 bases and 6 bases, there was a span of 13 bases. The CDR3 reads CASSQERYLSDTQYF. The CDR3 nucleotides are TGTGCCAGCAGCCAAGAAAGGTACTTGTCGGATACGCAGTATTTT.

This clonotype showed up just a few times. This chain uses TRBV28 with TRBJ2-6; D call uncertain. Trimming took off 5 bases at V and 4 bases at J, with 9 bases between the two ends. The germline V gene has CDR1 MDHEN and CDR2 SYDVKM. The CDR3 has 14 amino acids. The CDR3 DNA is TGTGCCAGCAGTACCCCTCCGGGGGCCAACGTCCTGACTTTC. Its protein is CASSTPPGANVLTF.

This clonotype was counted between two and nine times. The rearrangement joins TRBV20-1 to TRBJ2-7, with D perhaps matching TRBD1 or TRBD2 (5 bases each). Trimming took 6 bases from V and 1 from J, leaving 19 bases between them. Germline CDR1 DFQATT, CDR2 SNEGSKA (reference sequence). The CDR3 totals 15 residues. Here the CDR3 reads CSARPGMGRSYEQYF. Here the CDR3 DNA reads TGCAGTGCCCGTCCGGGAATGGGGCGTTCCTACGAGCAGTACTTC.

This clonotype was seen repeatedly, ten times or more. This chain links TRBV12-3 or TRBV12-4 with TRBJ2-7; D gene uncertain. The CDR3 sequence is 14 residues long. Trimming removed 3 bases from V and 2 bases from J, with 11 bases in between. The CDR3 loop is CASSLFRSTYEQYF. CDR3 bases: TGTGCCAGCAGTTTGTTCAGGTCTACCTACGAGCAGTACTTC.

The chain carries TRBV7-9 and TRBJ2-1, with 8 bases lining up with TRBD1. The germline CDR1 and CDR2 sequences are SEHNR and FQNEAQ (reference sequence). V lost 1 base to trimming and J lost 2 bases; unmatched junction nucleotides: 7. The CDR3 loop spans 17 amino acids. The DNA of the CDR3 is TGTGCCAGCAGCTTAGAAGGCCGACAGGGGACCTACAATGAGCAGTTCTTC. Translating gives CASSLEGRQGTYNEQFF.

This clonotype was counted a few times. The V call is TRBV28, the J call TRBJ2-2; D gene unclear. Trimming shortened V by 2 bases and J by 7 bases, and 11 bases separated the two germline ends. The germline gives CDR1 MDHEN, CDR2 SYDVKM. The CDR3 runs 14 residues. CDR3 nucleotide sequence: TGTGCCAGCAGTTTAAGAGGCTGGATCGGGGAGCTGTTTTTT. Translated, it gives CASSLRGWIGELFF.

In its sample, this clonotype was seen a few times. This chain connects TRBV27 to TRBJ2-7; TRBD2 might be the D (5 bases). The germline gives CDR1 MNHEY, CDR2 SMNVEV (reference sequence). V lost 6 bases and J lost 3, with 18 bases in between. The CDR3 covers 15 residues. Here the CDR3 DNA reads TGTGCCAGCAGCCTCGGACTGCCGGGTGGCTACGAGCAGTACTTC. This sequence encodes CASSLGLPGGYEQYF.

This chain links TRBV29-1 with TRBJ2-5; a possible D gene is TRBD1 (5 bases). The CDR3 has 14 residues. Trimming left V 5 bases short and J 0 bases short, with 13 bases between. Germline CDR1 is SQVTM and CDR2 is ANQGSEA. CDR3 residues: CSVRRPGYQETQYF. CDR3 bases: TGCAGCGTTCGAAGACCAGGGTACCAAGAGACCCAGTACTTC. Full variable domain (rest looked up from reference TRBV29-1 and TRBJ2-5): SAVISQKPSRDICQRGTSLTIQCQVDSQVTMMFWYRQQPGQSLTLIATANQGSEATYESGFVIDKFPISRPNLTFSTLTVSNMSPEDSSIYLCSVRRPGYQETQYFGPGTRLLVL.

The chain employs TRBV20-1 and TRBJ2-5; perhaps TRBD2 as D (5 bases). In germline, CDR1 is DFQATT, CDR2 SNEGSKA (reference sequence). The CDR3 sequence is 16 residues long. V lost 6 bases, J lost 2 bases, and 22 bases lay in between. This chain's CDR3 is CSALQLGSDPQETQYF. In DNA, the CDR3 is TGCAGTGCCCTCCAGCTGGGGAGCGATCCTCAAGAGACCCAGTACTTC.

V usage is TRBV4-3 and J usage is TRBJ2-5; D not resolved. V gave up 2 bases and J gave up 2 bases, with 12 bases separating them. This CDR3 region has 15 residues. Germline V gene lookup returns CDR1 LGHNA and CDR2 YSLEER. CDR3 coding DNA: TGCGCCAGCAGCCAATTCAACGTGCAACAAGAGACCCAGTACTTC. Residues: CASSQFNVQQETQYF.

CDR3 in DNA: TGCGCCAGCAGCCGTCCCAGGGGGACTAATGAAAAACTGTTTTTT. Its translation: CASSRPRGTNEKLFF. V gene TRBV4-1 combines with J gene TRBJ1-4; 7 bases agree with TRBD1. Germline values: CDR1 MGHRA, CDR2 YSYEKL. The CDR3 is 15 residues long. V shed 4 bases and J 2 bases; nucleotides not matched to a gene: 4.

As concerns this clonotype: This sequence may be a read error, since a much larger clone differs from it by one base. Since no conserved phenylalanine or tryptophan closes the CDR3, a read error is the likely cause. The chain couples TRBV20-1 to TRBJ1-2, with no clear D. Trimming removed 5 bases at V and 2 bases at J, with 12 bases between. Germline V gene lookup returns CDR1 DFQATT and CDR2 SNEGSKA (reference sequence). CDR3 size: 13 residues. The CDR3 loop is CSARPGPNYGYTY. The CDR3, as DNA: TGCAGTGCTCGTCCCGGGCCCAACTATGGCTACACCTAC.

J is TRBJ2-2 and V is TRBV6-6; no firm D call. The length of the CDR3 is 13 residues. Germline-derived CDR1 and CDR2 are MNHNY and SVGAGI (reference sequence). V dropped 2 bases and J dropped 4 bases, with 5 bases sitting between them. CDR3 loop: CASSYPPTGELFF. CDR3 DNA sequence: TGTGCCAGCAGTTACCCTCCCACCGGGGAGCTGTTTTTT.

This sequence joins TRBV10-3 and TRBJ1-1; D is unclear. V lost 3 bases to trimming and J lost 1 base, with 12 bases between them. There are 15 residues in the CDR3. The germline V gene has CDR1 ENHRY and CDR2 SYGVKD. CDR3 protein: CAISDRVRGNTEAFF. In DNA, the CDR3 is TGTGCCATCAGTGACAGAGTCCGGGGGAACACTGAAGCTTTCTTT.

In this sample, this clonotype turned up many times. V gene TRBV27 combines with J gene TRBJ2-3; the D is unclear. V lost 4 bases, J lost 0 bases, and 14 bases lay in between. Germline CDR1 and CDR2: MNHEY and SMNVEV (reference sequence). This CDR3 spans 16 amino acids. The CDR3 DNA follows: TGTGCCAGCAGTTCAAGGATGACATATAGCACAGATACGCAGTATTTT. It is translated as CASSSRMTYSTDTQYF.

V and J are TRBV28 and TRBJ1-3; D is undetermined. The CDR3 length is 16 residues. Looked up from germline, CDR1 is MDHEN and CDR2 is SYDVKM. V was cut by 1 base and J by 8 bases, with 18 bases left in between. The CDR3 nucleotides read TGTGCCAGCAGTTTATACCCGGGCAAAACTGGGGACACCATATATTTT. This codes for CASSLYPGKTGDTIYF. Based on the CDR3 plus reference TRBV28 and TRBJ1-3, the full variable domain is DVKVTQSSRYLVKRTGEKVFLECVQDMDHENMFWYRQDPGLGLRLIYFSYDVKMKEKGDIPEGYSVSREKKERFSLILESASTNQTSMYLCASSLYPGKTGDTIYFGEGSWLTVV.

A few counts support this clonotype. Written as DNA, the CDR3 is TGTGCCAGCAACACAGATAGCAATCAGCCCCAGCATTTT. Translating it yields CASNTDSNQPQHF. This sequence joins TRBV12-3 or TRBV12-4 and TRBJ1-5; D uncertain. The V and J ends lost 7 bases and 0 bases respectively, with 7 bases between them. The CDR3 contains 13 residues.

This chain links TRBV2 with TRBJ1-5; no definite D call. This CDR3 comprises 15 residues. The germline V gene has CDR1 SNHLY and CDR2 FYNNEI. V was pared by 11 bases and J by 4 bases, with 21 bases between. CDR3 bases: TGTGCCTTCAGCGCTGGACCCGTAGGGAATCAGCCCCAGCATTTT. Amino acids: CAFSAGPVGNQPQHF.

The chain couples TRBV28 to TRBJ2-7; D ambiguous. Trimming pared 6 bases from V and 0 bases from J, leaving 21 bases between. CDR3 length: 17 amino acids. Looked up from germline, CDR1 is MDHEN and CDR2 is SYDVKM. The CDR3 sequence: CASSPLLSYSSSYEQYF. The CDR3 nucleotides read TGTGCCAGCAGCCCGCTCCTGTCCTATTCGAGCTCCTACGAGCAGTACTTC.

This clonotype came up many times. The V and J genes are TRBV27 and TRBJ2-7, with D perhaps matching TRBD1 (5 bases). This CDR3 is built from 13 residues. Trimming pared 5 bases from V and 3 bases from J, leaving 11 bases between. Germline V gene sequence: CDR1 MNHEY, CDR2 SMNVEV (reference sequence). This chain's CDR3 is CASSLVGHYEQYF. Here the CDR3 DNA reads TGTGCCAGCAGTCTCGTGGGGCACTACGAGCAGTACTTC.

This clonotype turned up a few times. The rearrangement links TRBV7-9 to TRBJ2-2; a weak D match, TRBD2 (5 bases). The CDR3 is made up of 14 amino acids. CDR1 SEHNR and CDR2 FQNEAQ come from the germline V gene (reference sequence). V was pared by 5 bases and J by 5 bases, with 12 bases between. CDR3 nucleotide sequence: TGTGCCAGCAGCGATCAGCGGACGACCGGGGAGCTGTTTTTT. Translation gives CASSDQRTTGELFF.

The chain combines TRBV20-1 with TRBJ2-3; D is unclear. Germline V CDR1 and CDR2: DFQATT, SNEGSKA (reference sequence). V was pared by 0 bases and J by 6 bases, with 7 bases between. This CDR3 is 12 amino acids long. The CDR3 loop is CSARDLGDTQYF. CDR3 sequence (DNA): TGCAGTGCTAGAGACCTGGGGGATACGCAGTATTTT.

This chain uses TRBV12-3 or TRBV12-4 with TRBJ2-5; D call uncertain. Trimming removed 6 bases at V and 2 bases at J, with 10 bases between. The CDR3 is made up of 13 amino acids. CDR3 residues: CASRWQLQETQYF. In DNA form, the CDR3 reads TGTGCCAGCAGGTGGCAGTTACAAGAGACCCAGTACTTC.

The CDR3 DNA reads TGTGCCAGCAGCCAAGATAGCCAAGGACTAGCGGGAGTCGAGCAGTACTTC. Its translation is CASSQDSQGLAGVEQYF. The chain couples TRBV14 to TRBJ2-7; TRBD2 matches at 13 bases. The CDR3 is 17 residues long. CDR1 and CDR2 from the germline V gene are SGHDN and FVKESK. With V trimmed by 0 bases and J by 6 bases, 8 bases remained unmatched. Full variable domain (missing parts from reference TRBV14 and TRBJ2-7): EAGVTQFPSHSVIEKGQTVTLRCDPISGHDNLYWYRRVMGKEIKFLLHFVKESKQDESGMPNNRFLAERTGGTYSTLKVQPAELEDSGVYFCASSQDSQGLAGVEQYFGPGTRLTVT.

This chain links TRBV30 with TRBJ2-7; tentative D call: TRBD1 (5 bases). Germline CDR1 is GTSNPN and CDR2 is SVGIG (reference sequence). The germline V and J ends were trimmed by 5 bases and 5 bases, with 13 bases remaining between them. CDR3 length: 12 residues. The DNA for the CDR3 is TGTGCCTGGGGGGCTCAGGGTAACGAGCAGTACTTC. Translated, it gives CAWGAQGNEQYF.

This rearrangement joins TRBV20-1 to TRBJ2-3; TRBD1 is a possible D gene (5 bases). Germline assignment: CDR1 DFQATT and CDR2 SNEGSKA (reference sequence). V lost 5 bases, J lost 4 bases, and 25 bases lay in between. The CDR3 totals 17 residues. CDR3 in amino acids: CSAQVQVDHPPPDTQYF. Written as DNA, the CDR3 is TGCAGTGCTCAAGTACAGGTGGACCACCCCCCGCCAGATACGCAGTATTTT.

The rearrangement joins TRBV9 to TRBJ2-4, with 10 bases lining up with TRBD1. This CDR3 has 16 residues. CDR1 and CDR2 (germline): SGDLS, YYNGEE. The V segment lost 0 bases and the J segment 7 bases; nucleotides outside the gene matches: 7. The CDR3 sequence: CASSVDHSTGGNIQYF. CDR3 DNA: TGTGCCAGCAGCGTAGATCACTCGACAGGGGGCAACATTCAGTACTTC.